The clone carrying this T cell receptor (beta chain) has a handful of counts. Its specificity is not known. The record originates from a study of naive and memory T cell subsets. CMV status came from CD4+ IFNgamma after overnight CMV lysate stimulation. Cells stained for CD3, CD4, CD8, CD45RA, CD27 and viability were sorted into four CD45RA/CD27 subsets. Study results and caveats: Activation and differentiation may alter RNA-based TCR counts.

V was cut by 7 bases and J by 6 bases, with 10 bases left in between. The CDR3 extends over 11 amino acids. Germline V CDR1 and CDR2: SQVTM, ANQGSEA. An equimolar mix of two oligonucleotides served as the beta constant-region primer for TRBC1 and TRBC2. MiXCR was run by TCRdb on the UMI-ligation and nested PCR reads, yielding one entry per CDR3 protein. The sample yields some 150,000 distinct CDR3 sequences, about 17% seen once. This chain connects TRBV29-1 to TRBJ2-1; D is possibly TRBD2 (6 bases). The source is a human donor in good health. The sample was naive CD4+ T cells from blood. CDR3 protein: CSDSSANEQFF. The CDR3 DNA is TGCAGCGATTCTAGCGCCAATGAGCAGTTCTTC.